This T cell receptor (beta chain) originates from a study of blood T cell repertoires in COVID-19. In the original workflow: Researchers report that nucleated cell counts were estimated from reference gene primer amplification. Only in-frame clones appear in the TCRdb table, and some are missing; sequencing was by immunoSEQ multiplex PCR. Clonal size and the V and J genes are those of that table, whereas D and trimming came from the DNA. The data contain about 68,000 clones, 80% to 90% of them singletons. Germline values: CDR1 SGHRS, CDR2 YFSETQ. V lost 5 bases to trimming and J lost 4 bases; unmatched junction nucleotides: 8. This CDR3 has 15 amino acids.

The sample consisted of peripheral blood. This TCR was recovered from an older woman with acute or convalescent COVID-19. V is TRBV5-1 and J is TRBJ1-1; 10 bases are a match to TRBD1. The CDR3 protein is CASSYDGQGVTEAFF. The CDR3 coding sequence is TGCGCCAGCAGTTACGACGGACAGGGGGTCACTGAAGCTTTCTTT.